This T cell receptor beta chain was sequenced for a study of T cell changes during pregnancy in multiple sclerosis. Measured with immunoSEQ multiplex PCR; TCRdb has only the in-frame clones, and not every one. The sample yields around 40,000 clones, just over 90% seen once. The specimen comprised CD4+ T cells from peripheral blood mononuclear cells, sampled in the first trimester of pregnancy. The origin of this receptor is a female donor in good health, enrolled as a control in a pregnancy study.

The CDR3 bases are TGTGCCAGTAGTATAGAATTTGGAGGGGGGGCGAAAGATACGCAGTATTTT. Protein product: CASSIEFGGGAKDTQYF. The chain employs TRBV19 and TRBJ2-3; TRBD2 might be the D (7 bases). The germline V gene has CDR1 LNHDA and CDR2 SQIVND (reference sequence). V was trimmed by 0 bases and J by 5 bases, leaving 18 bases between them. This CDR3 region has 17 residues.